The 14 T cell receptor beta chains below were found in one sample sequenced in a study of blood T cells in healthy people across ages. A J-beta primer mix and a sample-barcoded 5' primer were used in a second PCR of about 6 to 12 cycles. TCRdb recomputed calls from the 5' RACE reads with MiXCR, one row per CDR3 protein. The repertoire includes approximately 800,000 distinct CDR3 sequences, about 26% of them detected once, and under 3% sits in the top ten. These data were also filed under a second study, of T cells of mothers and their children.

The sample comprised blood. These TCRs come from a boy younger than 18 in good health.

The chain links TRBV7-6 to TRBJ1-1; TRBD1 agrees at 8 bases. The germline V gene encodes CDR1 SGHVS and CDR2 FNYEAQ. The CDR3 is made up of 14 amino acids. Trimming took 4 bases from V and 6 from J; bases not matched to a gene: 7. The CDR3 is CASSSDRDYAEAFF. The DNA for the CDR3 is TGTGCCAGCAGCTCGGACAGGGACTACGCTGAAGCTTTCTTT.

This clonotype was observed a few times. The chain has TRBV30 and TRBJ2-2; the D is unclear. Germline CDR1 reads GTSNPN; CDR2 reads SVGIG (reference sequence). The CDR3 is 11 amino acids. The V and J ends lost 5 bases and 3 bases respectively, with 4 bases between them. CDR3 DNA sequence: TGTGCCTGGTCGGACACCGGGGAGCTGTTTTTT. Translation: CAWSDTGELFF.

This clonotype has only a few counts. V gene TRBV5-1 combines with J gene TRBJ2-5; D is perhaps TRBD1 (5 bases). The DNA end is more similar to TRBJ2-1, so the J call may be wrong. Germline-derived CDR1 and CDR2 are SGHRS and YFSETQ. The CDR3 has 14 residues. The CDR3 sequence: CASSLRTDNNEQFF. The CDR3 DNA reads TGCGCCAGCAGCTTACGGACGGACAACAATGAGCAGTTCTTC.

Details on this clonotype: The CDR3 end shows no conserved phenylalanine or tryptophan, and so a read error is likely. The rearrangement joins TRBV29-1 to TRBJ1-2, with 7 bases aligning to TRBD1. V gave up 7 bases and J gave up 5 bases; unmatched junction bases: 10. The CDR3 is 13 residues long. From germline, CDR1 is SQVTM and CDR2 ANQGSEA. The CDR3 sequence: CSAVDRNYYGYTL. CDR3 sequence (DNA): TGCAGCGCCGTGGACAGGAACTATTATGGCTACACCTTG.

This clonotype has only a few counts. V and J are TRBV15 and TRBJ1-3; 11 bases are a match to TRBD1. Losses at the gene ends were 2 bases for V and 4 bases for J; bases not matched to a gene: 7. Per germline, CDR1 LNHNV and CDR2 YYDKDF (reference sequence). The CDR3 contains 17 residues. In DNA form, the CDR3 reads TGTGCCACCAGCAGAAGGACAGGGGGCGCGAAGGGAAACACCATATATTTT. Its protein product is CATSRRTGGAKGNTIYF.

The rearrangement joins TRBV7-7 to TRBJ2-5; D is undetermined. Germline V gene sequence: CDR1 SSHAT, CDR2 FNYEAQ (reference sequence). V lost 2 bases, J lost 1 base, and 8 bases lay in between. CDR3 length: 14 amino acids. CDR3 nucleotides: TGTGCCAGCAGCTTACCGGTTCTCCAAGAGACCCAGTACTTC. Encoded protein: CASSLPVLQETQYF.

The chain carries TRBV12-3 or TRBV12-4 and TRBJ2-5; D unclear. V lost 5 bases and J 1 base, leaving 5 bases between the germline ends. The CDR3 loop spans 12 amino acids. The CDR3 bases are TGTGCCAGCAGTATTTTCCAAGAGACCCAGTACTTC. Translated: CASSIFQETQYF.

For the CDR3, the DNA is TGTGCCAGTAGTACCAGGGGCGACGAGCAGTACTTC. Encoded protein: CASSTRGDEQYF. The V gene is TRBV19, the J gene TRBJ2-5; the D gene is possibly TRBD1 (6 bases). The DNA end lines up better with TRBJ2-7; the J call may be wrong. The CDR3 contains 12 residues. Germline assignment: CDR1 LNHDA and CDR2 SQIVND (reference sequence).

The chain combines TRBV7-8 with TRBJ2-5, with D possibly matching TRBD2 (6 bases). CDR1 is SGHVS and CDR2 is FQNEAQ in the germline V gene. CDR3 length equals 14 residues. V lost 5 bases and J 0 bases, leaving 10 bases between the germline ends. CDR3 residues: CASSVRGNQETQYF. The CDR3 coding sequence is TGTGCCAGCAGCGTGCGGGGTAACCAAGAGACCCAGTACTTC.

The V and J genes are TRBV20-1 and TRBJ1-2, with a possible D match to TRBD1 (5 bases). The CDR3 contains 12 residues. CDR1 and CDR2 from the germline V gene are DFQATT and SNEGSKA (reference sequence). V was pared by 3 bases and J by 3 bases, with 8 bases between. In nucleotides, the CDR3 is TGCAGTGCTAGGTGGGGGTACTATGGCTACACCTTC. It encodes CSARWGYYGYTF.

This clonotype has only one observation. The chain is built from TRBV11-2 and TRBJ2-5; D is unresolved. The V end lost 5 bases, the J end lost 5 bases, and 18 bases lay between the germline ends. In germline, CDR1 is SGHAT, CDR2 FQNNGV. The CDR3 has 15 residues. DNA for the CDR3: TGTGCCAGCAGCAATCTGGCGAGTACGAGGGAGACCCAGTACTTC. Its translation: CASSNLASTRETQYF.

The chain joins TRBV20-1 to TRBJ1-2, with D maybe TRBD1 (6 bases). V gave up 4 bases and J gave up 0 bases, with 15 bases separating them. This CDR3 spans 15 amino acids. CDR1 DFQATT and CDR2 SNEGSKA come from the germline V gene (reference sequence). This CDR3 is CSATTGAGSNYGYTF. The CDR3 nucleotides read TGCAGTGCTACAACGGGGGCAGGGTCTAACTATGGCTACACCTTC.

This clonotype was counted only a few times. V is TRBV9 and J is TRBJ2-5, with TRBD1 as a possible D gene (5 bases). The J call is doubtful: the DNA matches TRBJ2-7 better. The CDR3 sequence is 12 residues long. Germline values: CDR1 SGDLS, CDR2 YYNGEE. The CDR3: CASSPDSDEQYF. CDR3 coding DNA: TGTGCCAGCAGCCCCGACAGTGACGAGCAGTACTTC.

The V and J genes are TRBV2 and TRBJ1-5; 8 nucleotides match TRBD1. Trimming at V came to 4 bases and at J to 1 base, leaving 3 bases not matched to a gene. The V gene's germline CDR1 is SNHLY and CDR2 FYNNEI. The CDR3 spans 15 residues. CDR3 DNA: TGTGCCAGCAGTGCAGGGACAGGAAGCAATCAGCCCCAGCATTTT. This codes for CASSAGTGSNQPQHF.